This T cell receptor beta chain was found in a study of T cells in localized non-small cell lung cancer. Data came from immunoSEQ multiplex PCR; TCRdb stores just in-frame clones and leaves some out. The table includes 45,000 to 60,000 clones, over 80% detected once. The CDR3 loop spans 15 amino acids. Trimming left V 1 base short and J 7 bases short, with 16 bases between. Germline V gene sequence: CDR1 SGHTA, CDR2 FQGTGA. Study conclusions and caveats: The greatest T cell clonality was found in uninvolved adjacent lung (higher than in tumor). Increased T cell density in blood showed an association with longer overall survival.

On this clone: Antigen specificity is unknown.

This receptor was taken from a female donor of 60 years or more with stage II squamous cell lung carcinoma. The chain couples TRBV7-3 to TRBJ1-1, with D possibly being TRBD1 (5 bases). The material was peripheral blood, obtained before any cancer treatment. CDR3 region: CASSLNDASQGEAFF. The CDR3 DNA sequence: TGTGCCAGCAGCTTAAATGATGCCTCCCAGGGTGAAGCTTTCTTT.